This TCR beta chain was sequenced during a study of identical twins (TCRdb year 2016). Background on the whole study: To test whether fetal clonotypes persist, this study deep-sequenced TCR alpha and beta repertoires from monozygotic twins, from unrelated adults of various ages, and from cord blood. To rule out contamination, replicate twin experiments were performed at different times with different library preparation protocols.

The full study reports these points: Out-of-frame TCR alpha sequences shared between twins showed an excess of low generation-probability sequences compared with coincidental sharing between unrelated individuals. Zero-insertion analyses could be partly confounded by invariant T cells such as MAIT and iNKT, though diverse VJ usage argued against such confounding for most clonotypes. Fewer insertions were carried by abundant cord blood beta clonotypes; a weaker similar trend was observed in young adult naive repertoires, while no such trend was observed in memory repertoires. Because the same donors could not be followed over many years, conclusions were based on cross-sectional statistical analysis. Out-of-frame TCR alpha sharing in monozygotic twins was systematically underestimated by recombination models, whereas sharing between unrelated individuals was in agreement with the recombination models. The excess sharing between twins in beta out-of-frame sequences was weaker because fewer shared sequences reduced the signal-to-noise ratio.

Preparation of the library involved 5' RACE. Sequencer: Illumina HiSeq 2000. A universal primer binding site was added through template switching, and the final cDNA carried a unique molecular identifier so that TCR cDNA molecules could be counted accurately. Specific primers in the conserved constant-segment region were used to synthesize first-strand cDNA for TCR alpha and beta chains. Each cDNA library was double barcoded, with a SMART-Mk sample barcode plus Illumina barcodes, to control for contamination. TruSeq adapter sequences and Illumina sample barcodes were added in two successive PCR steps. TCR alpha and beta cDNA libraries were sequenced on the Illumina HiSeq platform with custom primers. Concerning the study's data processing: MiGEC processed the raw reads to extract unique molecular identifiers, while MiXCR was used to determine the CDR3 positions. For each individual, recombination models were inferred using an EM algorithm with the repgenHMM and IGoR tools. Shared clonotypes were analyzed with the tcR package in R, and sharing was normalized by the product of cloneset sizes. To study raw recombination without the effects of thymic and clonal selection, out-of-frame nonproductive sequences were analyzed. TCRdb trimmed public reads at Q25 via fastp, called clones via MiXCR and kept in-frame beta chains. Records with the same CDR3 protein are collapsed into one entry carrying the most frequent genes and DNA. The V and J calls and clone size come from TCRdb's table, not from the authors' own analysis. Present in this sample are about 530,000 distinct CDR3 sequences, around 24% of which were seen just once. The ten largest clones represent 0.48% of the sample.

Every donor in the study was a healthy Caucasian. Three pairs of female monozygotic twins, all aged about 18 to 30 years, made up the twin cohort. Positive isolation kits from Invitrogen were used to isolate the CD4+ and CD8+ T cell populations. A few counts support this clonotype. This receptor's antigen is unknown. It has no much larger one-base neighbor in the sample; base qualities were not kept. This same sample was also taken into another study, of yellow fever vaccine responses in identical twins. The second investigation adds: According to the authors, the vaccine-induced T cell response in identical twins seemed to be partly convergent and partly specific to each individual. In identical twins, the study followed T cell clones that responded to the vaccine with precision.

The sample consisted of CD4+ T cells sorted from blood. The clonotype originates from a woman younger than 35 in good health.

The nucleotides are TGCAGCGTTGTTGGCCAGACTCCTAGCTCCTACAATGAGCAGTTCTTC. The resulting protein is CSVVGQTPSSYNEQFF. This sequence uses TRBV29-1 and TRBJ2-1; the D gene cannot be resolved reliably. The CDR3 runs 16 amino acids, cysteine and phenylalanine included. Only the CDR3 DNA stays, 48 bases, in frame from base 1. CDR1 and CDR2 are drawn from the germline V gene: SQVTM, ANQGSEA. Trimming removed 4 bases from V and 0 bases from J, leaving 16 bases between the germline ends.